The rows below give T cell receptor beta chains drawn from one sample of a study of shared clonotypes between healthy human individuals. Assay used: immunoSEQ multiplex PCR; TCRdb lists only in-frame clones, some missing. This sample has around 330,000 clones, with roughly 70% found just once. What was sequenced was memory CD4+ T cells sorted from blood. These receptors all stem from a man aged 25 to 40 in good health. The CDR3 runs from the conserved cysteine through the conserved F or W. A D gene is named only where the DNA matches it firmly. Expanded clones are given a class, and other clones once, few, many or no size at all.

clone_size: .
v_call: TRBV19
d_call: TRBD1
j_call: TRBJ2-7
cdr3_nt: TGTGCCAGTAGTACTGGGACAGGGTTTGAGCAGTACTTC
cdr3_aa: CASSTGTGFEQYF

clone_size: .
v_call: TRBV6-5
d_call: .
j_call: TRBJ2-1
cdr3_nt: TGTGCCAGCAGGAATCTGAGATACAATGAGCAGTTCTTC
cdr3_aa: CASRNLRYNEQFF

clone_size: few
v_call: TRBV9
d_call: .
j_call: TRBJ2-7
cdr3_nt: TGTGCCAGCAGCGTGACAGGAAATTCCTACGAGCAGTACTTC
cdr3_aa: CASSVTGNSYEQYF

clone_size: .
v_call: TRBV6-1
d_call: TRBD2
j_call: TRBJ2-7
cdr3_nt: TGTGCCAGCAGTGAAGAGAAGTTAGCGGGGTTCTACGAGCAGTACTTC
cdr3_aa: CASSEEKLAGFYEQYF

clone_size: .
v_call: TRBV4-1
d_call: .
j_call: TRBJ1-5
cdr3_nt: TGCGCCAGCAGCCAAGACCCGGGGGCTTTTAATCAGCCCCAGCATTTT
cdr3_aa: CASSQDPGAFNQPQHF

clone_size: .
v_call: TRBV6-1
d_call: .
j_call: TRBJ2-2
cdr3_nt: TGTGCCAGCAGCTGGGCGAACACCGGGGAGCTGTTTTTT
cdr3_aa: CASSWANTGELFF

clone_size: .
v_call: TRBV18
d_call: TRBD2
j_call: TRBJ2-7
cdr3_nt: TGTGCCAGCTCACCACAGGGGCGGGGGACCTACGAGCAGTACTTC
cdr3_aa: CASSPQGRGTYEQYF

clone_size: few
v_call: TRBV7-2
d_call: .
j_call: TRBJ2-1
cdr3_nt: TGTGCCAGCAGCTTTTCCGAAAACAATGAGCAGTTCTTC
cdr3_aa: CASSFSENNEQFF

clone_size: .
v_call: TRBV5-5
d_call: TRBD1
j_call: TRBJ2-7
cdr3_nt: TGTGCCAGCAGCTTGGGTCCCGGGACAGTTGACGACGAGCAGTACTTC
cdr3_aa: CASSLGPGTVDDEQYF

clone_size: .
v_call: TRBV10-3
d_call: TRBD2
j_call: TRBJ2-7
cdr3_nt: TGTGCCATCAGGGCGGGGGGCGAGCAGTACTTC
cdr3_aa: CAIRAGGEQYF

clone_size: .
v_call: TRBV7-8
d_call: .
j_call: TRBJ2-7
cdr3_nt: TGTGCCAGCAGCTTCTCCCGCGGCGGGGTGGGCGAGCAGTACTTC
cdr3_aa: CASSFSRGGVGEQYF

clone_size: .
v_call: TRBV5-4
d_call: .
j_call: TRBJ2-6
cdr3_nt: TGTGCCAGCAGCTTGGACGGGAGCTCTGGGGCCAACGTCCTGACTTTC
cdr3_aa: CASSLDGSSGANVLTF

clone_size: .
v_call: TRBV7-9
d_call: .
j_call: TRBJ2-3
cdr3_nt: TGTGCCAGCAGCTTGGGATTTCTGAGCACAGATACGCAGTATTTT
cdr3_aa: CASSLGFLSTDTQYF

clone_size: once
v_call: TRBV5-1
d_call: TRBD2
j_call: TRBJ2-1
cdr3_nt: TGCGCCAGCAGCAGGACTAGCGGGAGTTACAATGAGCAGTTCTTC
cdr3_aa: CASSRTSGSYNEQFF

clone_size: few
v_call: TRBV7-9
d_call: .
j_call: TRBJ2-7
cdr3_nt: TGTGCCAGCAGCTTGCAGGGCTACGAGCAGTACTTC
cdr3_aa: CASSLQGYEQYF

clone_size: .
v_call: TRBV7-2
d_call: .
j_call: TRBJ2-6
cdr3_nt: TGTGCCAGCAGCTTAAATTCCCCGGGCTCTGGGGCCAACGTCCTGACTTTC
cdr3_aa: CASSLNSPGSGANVLTF

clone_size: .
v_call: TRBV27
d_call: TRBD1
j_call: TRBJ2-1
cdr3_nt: TGTGCCAGCAGTCTCAACGGACAGGGTGCCTACAATGAGCAGTTCTTC
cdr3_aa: CASSLNGQGAYNEQFF

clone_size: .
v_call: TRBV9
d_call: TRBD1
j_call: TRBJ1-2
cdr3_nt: TGTGCCAGCAGCGAGGGGACAGCCTGGAGCTATGGCTACACCTTC
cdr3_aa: CASSEGTAWSYGYTF

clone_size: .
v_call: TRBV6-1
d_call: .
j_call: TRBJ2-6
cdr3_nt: TGTGCCAGCACCCGGGCTGGGGCCAACGTCCTGACTTTC
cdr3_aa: CASTRAGANVLTF

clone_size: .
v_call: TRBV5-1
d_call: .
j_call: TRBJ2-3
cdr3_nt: TGCGCCAGCAGCTTGGTTCCAGGAGCAGATACGCAGTATTTT
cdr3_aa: CASSLVPGADTQYF

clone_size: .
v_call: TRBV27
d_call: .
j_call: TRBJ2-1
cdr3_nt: TGTGCCAGCAGAAAAGTGGGCGTGGGGGAGCAGTTCTTC
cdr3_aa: CASRKVGVGEQFF

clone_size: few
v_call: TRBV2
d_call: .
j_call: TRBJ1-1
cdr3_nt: TGTGCCAGCAGGCTAGGGACGAACACTGAAGCTTTCTTT
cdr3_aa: CASRLGTNTEAFF

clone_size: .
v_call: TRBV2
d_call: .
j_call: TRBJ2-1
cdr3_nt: TGTGCCAGCAGTGTTAGCGGCAGCTCCTACAATGAGCAGTTCTTC
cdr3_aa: CASSVSGSSYNEQFF

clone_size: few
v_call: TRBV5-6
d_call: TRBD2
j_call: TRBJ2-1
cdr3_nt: TGTGCCAGCAGCAACGGACTAGCGGGACCCACCCGTTACAATGAGCAGTTCTTC
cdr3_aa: CASSNGLAGPTRYNEQFF

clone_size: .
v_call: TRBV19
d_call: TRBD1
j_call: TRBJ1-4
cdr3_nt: TGTGCCAGTAGTGTACAGAGGGGGCGCCGTGAAAAACTGTTTTTT
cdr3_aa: CASSVQRGRREKLFF

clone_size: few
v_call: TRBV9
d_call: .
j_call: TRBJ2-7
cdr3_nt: TGTGCCAGCAGCGTAGGAACCCTCGGGGCGCGGGAGCAGTACTTC
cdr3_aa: CASSVGTLGAREQYF

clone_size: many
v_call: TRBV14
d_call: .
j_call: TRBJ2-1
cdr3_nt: TGTGCCAGCAGCCAAGATCCCCAACGGGGCGAGCAGTTCTTC
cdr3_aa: CASSQDPQRGEQFF

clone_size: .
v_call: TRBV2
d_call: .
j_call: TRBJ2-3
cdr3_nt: TGTGCCAGGAGGACTGGCGTTACGCAGTATTTT
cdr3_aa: CARRTGVTQYF

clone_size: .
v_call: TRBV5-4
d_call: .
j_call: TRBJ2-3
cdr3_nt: TGTGCCAGCAGCTTGTCTCGCCAGGGGACAGATACGCAGTATTTT
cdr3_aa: CASSLSRQGTDTQYF

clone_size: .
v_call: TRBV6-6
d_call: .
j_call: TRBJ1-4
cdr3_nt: TGTGCCAGCAGTTACTTAGAGATGAATGAACAACTGTTTTTT
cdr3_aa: CASSYLEMNEQLFF

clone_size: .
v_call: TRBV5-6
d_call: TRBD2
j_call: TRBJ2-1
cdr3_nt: TGTGCCAGCAGCGGGGGGGACGAGCAGTTCTTC
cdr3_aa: CASSGGDEQFF

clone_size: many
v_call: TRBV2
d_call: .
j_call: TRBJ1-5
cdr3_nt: TGTGCCAGCAGTTTTGAGAGGTCTGACAATCAGCCCCAGCATTTT
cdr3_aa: CASSFERSDNQPQHF

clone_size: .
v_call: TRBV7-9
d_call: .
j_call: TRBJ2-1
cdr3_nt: TGTGCCAGCAGCTTCTCTTCCAGCAGCCATGAGCAGTTCTTC
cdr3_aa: CASSFSSSSHEQFF

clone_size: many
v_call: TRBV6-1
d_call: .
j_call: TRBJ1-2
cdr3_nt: TGTGCCAGCAGTGAACGGGGTAACTATGGCTACACCTTC
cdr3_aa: CASSERGNYGYTF

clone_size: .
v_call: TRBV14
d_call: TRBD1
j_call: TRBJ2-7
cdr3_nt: TGTGCCAGCAGCCAAGCGGGGTACGGGACAGGGTACGAGCAGTACTTC
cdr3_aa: CASSQAGYGTGYEQYF

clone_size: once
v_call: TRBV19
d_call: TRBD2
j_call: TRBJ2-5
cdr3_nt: TGTGCCAGTAGTTCCGGGACTAGCGGGAGACAAGAGACCCAGTACTTC
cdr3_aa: CASSSGTSGRQETQYF

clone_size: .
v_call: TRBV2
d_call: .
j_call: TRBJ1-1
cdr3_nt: TGTGCCAGCAGTGATCAGGGGAACACTGAAGCTTTCTTT
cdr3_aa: CASSDQGNTEAFF

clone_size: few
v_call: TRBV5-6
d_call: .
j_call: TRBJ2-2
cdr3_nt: TGTGCCAGCAGCTTGGGGCAGAGCCTCACCGGGGAGCTGTTTTTT
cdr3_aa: CASSLGQSLTGELFF

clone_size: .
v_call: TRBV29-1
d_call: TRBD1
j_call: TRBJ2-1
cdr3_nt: TGCAGCGCCCCCCCCGGGACAGGGGAATACAATGAGCAGTTCTTC
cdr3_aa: CSAPPGTGEYNEQFF

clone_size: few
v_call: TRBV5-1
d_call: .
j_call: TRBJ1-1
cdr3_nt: TGCGCCAGCAGCACCAGGATGAACACTGAAGCTTTCTTT
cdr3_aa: CASSTRMNTEAFF

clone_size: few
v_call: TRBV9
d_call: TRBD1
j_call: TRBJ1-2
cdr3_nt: TGTGCCAGCAGCTCCCGGACAGGGCCTCTCCGTGGCTACACCTTC
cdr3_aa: CASSSRTGPLRGYTF